This TCR beta chain was captured by sequencing in a study of T-cell memory formation after mild COVID-19. Study observations and caveats: Later expanders leaned CD4+, whereas day 15 to 85 contracting clones were balanced CD4/CD8. Prior to infection, memory already included some responding clones, suggesting cross-reactive memory joined. Clonal second-wave expansions that peaked on day 37 had unconfirmed SARS-CoV-2 specificity. Clones that contracted clustered mainly in CM and EM if CD4+ and in EMRA if CD8+.

TCRdb re-analysed the 5' RACE reads in MiXCR, keeping a single row per CDR3 protein. This table holds over 300,000 distinct CDR3 sequences, 20% to 25% found once. At least ten counts were recorded for this clonotype. The antigen is not known. This CDR3 spans 13 amino acids. CDR1 is SNHLY and CDR2 is FYNNEI in the germline V gene. Trimming cost V 5 bases and J 2 bases; bases outside gene matches: 2. Sequencing was performed on PBMCs or a T cell subset sorted from them (not recorded which). This rearrangement joins TRBV2 to TRBJ1-1; 7 nucleotides line up with TRBD1. This TCR came from a man aged 18-30 years who had mild COVID-19 (a few samples of this study predate the infection). Cell type and time point are not known. The CDR3 protein is CASSWDRNTEAFF. CDR3 sequence (DNA): TGTGCCAGCAGTTGGGACAGAAACACTGAAGCTTTCTTT.